The entry that follows covers one T cell receptor (beta chain) sequence. These data are taken from a study of blood T cell repertoires in COVID-19. The CDR3 sequence is 15 residues long. Germline CDR1 reads SGHDT; CDR2 reads YYEEEE. The V gene lost 2 bases and the J gene lost 2 bases, with 11 bases spanning the gap. Profiling relied on immunoSEQ multiplex PCR, and the TCRdb table lists in-frame clones only, not all of them. The table includes approximately 68,000 clones, approximately 89% detected once. This chain links TRBV5-6 with TRBJ1-5; D perhaps matches TRBD1 (5 bases). The sequence came from a woman between 55 and 75 years old with acute or convalescent COVID-19. Sequencing input: peripheral blood. The CDR3 protein is CASSLFGGGNQPQHF. CDR3 bases: TGTGCCAGCAGCTTATTCGGGGGGGGCAATCAGCCCCAGCATTTT.